These 4 T cell receptor beta chains came from one sample sequenced in a study of Ad26.COV2.S vaccination and SARS-CoV-2 variants. The treatment: some 19 received Ad26.COV2.S at low or high dose, single or two shots; 5 received placebo; per-sample allocation not given. Sampling happened 63 days after the first vaccine or placebo injection. Here immunoSEQ multiplex PCR was the method, and the copy in TCRdb shows in-frame clones only, minus some. The repertoire holds approximately 400,000 clones, with around 82% as singletons. The sample in question was peripheral blood, obtained in a trial of Ad26.COV2.S vaccine versus placebo. These receptors originate from a person aged 18-60 years who received the Ad26.COV2.S COVID-19 vaccine or a placebo.

This clone came up once. This chain connects TRBV7-9 to TRBJ1-1, with a possible D match to TRBD1 (6 bases). The CDR3 contains 13 residues. Trimming took 5 bases from V and 5 from J, leaving 12 bases between them. The germline V gene encodes CDR1 SEHNR and CDR2 FQNEAQ (reference sequence). CDR3 in amino acids: CASSPNRGTEAFF. The CDR3 DNA reads TGTGCCAGCAGCCCAAATAGGGGGACTGAAGCTTTCTTT.

The rearrangement joins TRBV12-3 or TRBV12-4 to TRBJ1-1; tentative D call: TRBD1 (5 bases). This CDR3 has 13 residues. Deletions cut 3 bases from V and 3 bases from J, with 8 bases between. As DNA, the CDR3 is TGTGCCAGCAGTTTTGGACAAGACACTGAAGCTTTCTTT. This gives the protein CASSFGQDTEAFF.

The sample holds one count of this clone. V and J are TRBV6-2 or TRBV6-3 and TRBJ2-1, with a weak D call TRBD2 (5 bases). V was trimmed by 4 bases and J by 4 bases, leaving 14 bases between them. The CDR3 has 15 residues. Germline CDR1 MNHEY, CDR2 SVGEGT. CDR3 in amino acids: CASSSLLAYYNEQFF. The DNA of the CDR3 is TGTGCCAGCAGTTCGCTGCTAGCCTATTACAATGAGCAGTTCTTC.

Here the CDR3 DNA reads TGTGCCAGCAGTGCTGAGCTGGGTGGCTACAATGAGCAGTTCTTC. This gives the protein CASSAELGGYNEQFF. This sequence joins TRBV6-4 and TRBJ2-1; D remains ambiguous. The CDR3 runs to 15 residues. Germline CDR1 is MRHNA and CDR2 is SNTAGT. V lost 4 bases to trimming and J lost 3 bases, with 13 bases between them.